A single sample is the source of the 32 T cell receptor beta chains below, sequenced in a study of regulatory T cells in long-lasting Graves disease. Building the TCR beta libraries relied on iRepertoire HTBI primers, and CDR3 regions underwent Arm-PCR. TCRdb re-called the multiplex PCR reads with MiXCR, one entry per CDR3 protein. Among approximately 470,000 distinct CDR3 sequences listed, roughly 20% were seen once. The time point is: persistent/refractory GD, antithyroid drugs over 5 years with positive TRAb. PBMC RNA served as the TCR library source. The sequencing used peripheral blood mononuclear cells (PBMCs), collected when the disease was refractory, from a patient treated with antithyroid drugs. All receptors derive from a female donor with Graves disease.

This clonotype was recorded at least ten times. V is TRBV27 and J is TRBJ1-2; D call uncertain. The CDR3 is made up of 13 amino acids. Germline CDR1 MNHEY, CDR2 SMNVEV (reference sequence). The V and J ends lost 3 bases and 4 bases respectively, with 9 bases between them. The CDR3 here is CASSFSSGYGYTF. For the CDR3, the DNA is TGTGCCAGCAGTTTTTCCAGCGGCTATGGCTACACCTTC.

The chain links TRBV6-1 to TRBJ2-1; 7 bases agree with TRBD2. Germline CDR1 reads MNHNS; CDR2 reads SASEGT. CDR3 length: 15 residues. V was clipped by 6 bases and J by 0 bases; unmatched bases: 5. DNA for the CDR3: TGTGCCAGCAGGGGAGGGGCTCTCTCCTACAATGAGCAGTTCTTC. Translation gives CASRGGALSYNEQFF.

This clonotype was observed a few times. The chain joins TRBV6-2 or TRBV6-3 to TRBJ2-7; tentatively, D is TRBD1 (5 bases). The CDR3 is 11 residues long. The germline V and J ends were trimmed by 7 bases and 5 bases, with 9 bases remaining between them. Germline V lookup: CDR1 MNHEY, CDR2 SVGEGT. The CDR3 is CASKGPNEQYF. In DNA form, the CDR3 reads TGTGCCAGCAAGGGGCCGAACGAGCAGTACTTC.

This clonotype showed up just once. This sequence may be a read error, since a much larger clone differs from it by one base. The gene calls are TRBV6-1 and TRBJ1-6, with 10 positions matching TRBD1. CDR3 size: 14 residues. Germline V CDR1 and CDR2: MNHNS, SASEGT. The CDR3 loop is CASGEGQGPSPLHF. The CDR3 coding sequence is TGTGCCAGCGGTGAGGGACAGGGGCCGTCACCCCTCCACTTT.

This clonotype was picked up a small number of times. The V call is TRBV29-1, the J call TRBJ2-7; 7 nucleotides align to TRBD2. Germline CDR1 reads SQVTM; CDR2 reads ANQGSEA. Unmatched junction bases numbered 2, after V lost 4 bases and J lost 2 bases. This CDR3 region has 12 residues. The CDR3 DNA reads as TGCAGCGTTGTCCGGGGGGCCTACGAGCAGTACTTC. Protein: CSVVRGAYEQYF.

Notes on this clonotype: This may be a read error, as it is one base from a much larger clone. The chain carries TRBV28 and TRBJ2-6; 7 bases fit TRBD1. The germline CDR1 and CDR2 sequences are MDHEN and SYDVKM. CDR3 length equals 16 residues. DNA for the CDR3: TGTGCCAGCAGTGAACAAAGGGGGCTTGGGGCCAACGTCCCGACTTTC. Translating gives CASSEQRGLGANVPTF.

This clonotype was seen many times. The rearrangement uses TRBV7-9 and TRBJ2-7, with D possibly being TRBD2 (6 bases). Trimming cost V 1 base and J 5 bases, with 12 bases left between them. Germline V CDR1 and CDR2: SEHNR, FQNEAQ (reference sequence). CDR3 length equals 14 residues. The CDR3: CASSLGLGLHEQYF. The CDR3 DNA sequence: TGTGCCAGCAGCTTAGGACTAGGGTTGCACGAGCAGTACTTC.

This clonotype came up many times. This chain uses TRBV11-2 with TRBJ2-7, with TRBD2 matching 8 bases. V lost 4 bases and J lost 2; bases outside the gene matches: 10. The length of the CDR3 is 16 residues. Germline V lookup: CDR1 SGHAT, CDR2 FQNNGV. CDR3 nucleotide sequence: TGTGCCAGCAGCTCCACCCCACTAGCGGAACCCTACGAGCAGTACTTC. Residues: CASSSTPLAEPYEQYF.

The chain is built from TRBV4-1 and TRBJ2-2; D is perhaps TRBD1 (5 bases). The CDR3 extends over 14 amino acids. Germline CDR1 MGHRA, CDR2 YSYEKL. Trimming took off 4 bases at V and 8 bases at J, with 14 bases between the two ends. The CDR3 DNA is TGCGCCAGCAGCCGTGGCCAGGGTATAGGGGAGCTGTTTTTT. Its protein is CASSRGQGIGELFF.

This rearrangement joins TRBV9 to TRBJ1-5; 8 nucleotides agree with TRBD1. V trimming: 2 bases; J trimming: 0 bases; junction bases outside the gene matches: 4. Germline assignment: CDR1 SGDLS and CDR2 YYNGEE. The CDR3 runs to 16 residues. The CDR3 DNA reads TGTGCCAGCAGCGTCGGGACAGGCAATAGCAATCAGCCCCAGCATTTT. It encodes CASSVGTGNSNQPQHF.

This clonotype has ten or more counts. The chain has TRBV7-2 and TRBJ2-7; 11 nucleotides align to TRBD2. Trimming removed 3 bases from V and 6 bases from J; junction bases left unmatched: 4. The germline CDR1 and CDR2 sequences are SGHTA and FQGNSA. The CDR3 has 14 amino acids. The CDR3 DNA reads as TGTGCCAGCAGCTTTAGTACTAGCGGGAGCGAGCAGTACTTC. It translates to CASSFSTSGSEQYF.

This clonotype was recorded a few times. One base away lies a much larger clone, so this may be a sequencing read error. The chain has TRBV30 and TRBJ1-2; possibly TRBD1 for D (5 bases). This CDR3 is 13 amino acids long. CDR1 GTSNPN and CDR2 SVGIG come from the germline V gene (reference sequence). Trimming left V 0 bases short and J 4 bases short, with 9 bases between. This CDR3 is CAWSVAGTYGYTF. CDR3 sequence (DNA): TGTGCCTGGAGTGTAGCTGGGACCTATGGCTACACCTTC.

The J gene is TRBJ2-6, the V gene TRBV7-9; 8 bases align to TRBD1. The CDR3 length is 17 residues. In germline, CDR1 is SEHNR, CDR2 FQNEAQ (reference sequence). V was pared by 4 bases and J by 0 bases, with 5 bases of the junction left unmatched. CDR3 nucleotides: TGTGCCAGCAGCTCCATACAGGGGGTCTCTGGGGCCAACGTCCTGACTTTC. The encoded protein is CASSSIQGVSGANVLTF.

The V and J genes are TRBV28 and TRBJ2-3; 7 bases fit TRBD2. Looked up from germline, CDR1 is MDHEN and CDR2 is SYDVKM. The CDR3 sequence is 15 residues long. Trimming took 7 bases from V and 4 from J; bases not matched to a gene: 11. The CDR3 DNA follows: TGTGCCAGCACCCGTGGGGCTAGCGGATCAGATACGCAGTATTTT. It codes for CASTRGASGSDTQYF.

Regarding this clonotype: Germline is not matched at one junction end, which may reflect a read error. The chain uses TRBV25-1 and TRBJ1-1; D remains unclear. Germline assignment: CDR1 MGHDK and CDR2 SYGVNS. CDR3 length equals 13 residues. CDR3 sequence (DNA): TGTGCCAGCACTGAATCCGGGCCTACTGAAGCTTTCTTT. This encodes CASTESGPTEAFF. The whole variable domain, remainder taken from reference TRBV25-1 and TRBJ1-1, is EADIYQTPRYLVIGTGKKITLECSQTMGHDKMYWYQQDPGMELHLIHYSYGVNSTEKGDLSSESTVSRIRTEHFPLTLESARPSHTSQYLCASTESGPTEAFFGQGTRLTVV.

This clonotype was detected ten times or more. The chain couples TRBV5-1 to TRBJ2-2; the match to TRBD1 covers 8 bases. The CDR3 covers 15 residues. J was trimmed by 1 base and V by 4 bases; bases with no gene match: 3. CDR1 is SGHRS and CDR2 is YFSETQ in the germline V gene. CDR3: CASSRGTGNTGELFF. The CDR3 nucleotides read TGCGCCAGCAGCCGTGGGACAGGGAACACCGGGGAGCTGTTTTTT.

This clonotype was counted at least ten times. V gene TRBV27 combines with J gene TRBJ2-2; D call uncertain. The germline V gene encodes CDR1 MNHEY and CDR2 SMNVEV (reference sequence). The CDR3 covers 12 residues. The germline V and J ends were trimmed by 7 bases and 7 bases, with 10 bases remaining between them. The CDR3 DNA reads as TGTGCCAGCATAGACTCGGGCGGGGAGCTGTTTTTT. Amino acid sequence: CASIDSGGELFF.

This sequence joins TRBV11-2 and TRBJ2-5; TRBD1 is a possible D gene (5 bases). Germline CDR1 is SGHAT and CDR2 is FQNNGV. V lost 0 bases to trimming and J lost 6 bases, with 8 bases between them. There are 13 residues in the CDR3. The CDR3 DNA reads as TGTGCCAGCAGCTTAGACAGGGTACAGACCCAGTACTTC. This translates into CASSLDRVQTQYF.

This clonotype was recorded many times. V is TRBV27 and J is TRBJ2-7, with a tentative D call TRBD1 (5 bases). Germline CDR1 reads MNHEY; CDR2 reads SMNVEV (reference sequence). This CDR3 has 15 amino acids. The V end lost 4 bases, the J end lost 2 bases, and 15 bases lay between the germline ends. The CDR3 region has the DNA TGTGCCAGCAGTTCCCGGACAAGTGTCACCTACGAGCAGTACTTC. This sequence encodes CASSSRTSVTYEQYF.

The chain couples TRBV5-5 to TRBJ1-1, with D perhaps matching TRBD1 (5 bases). Germline V gene lookup returns CDR1 SGHKS and CDR2 YYEKEE (reference sequence). V lost 0 bases to trimming and J lost 1 base, with 10 bases between them. CDR3 length: 15 residues. The CDR3: CASSLDFGGNTEAFF. The CDR3 region has the DNA TGTGCCAGCAGCTTGGATTTCGGGGGGAACACTGAAGCTTTCTTT.

The genes are TRBV3-1 and TRBJ1-2; D gene unclear. Looked up from germline, CDR1 is LGHDT and CDR2 is YNNKEL (reference sequence). Trimming removed 6 bases at V and 0 bases at J, with 11 bases between. The CDR3 is made up of 14 amino acids. The CDR3 is CASRSANPNYGYTF. In DNA, the CDR3 is TGTGCCAGCAGGTCCGCGAACCCTAACTATGGCTACACCTTC.

V is TRBV7-8 and J is TRBJ2-5; 13 bases are a match to TRBD2. Per the germline V gene, CDR1 is SGHVS and CDR2 is FQNEAQ. The V segment lost 7 bases and the J segment 5 bases; nucleotides outside the gene matches: 7. The CDR3 runs 15 residues. This CDR3 is CASTWTSGSGETQYF. The CDR3, as DNA: TGTGCCAGCACCTGGACTAGCGGGAGTGGGGAGACCCAGTACTTC.

This CDR3 is CASSLKRRPYEQYF. DNA of the CDR3: TGCGCCAGCAGCTTGAAGCGGAGACCCTACGAGCAGTACTTC. The V call is TRBV5-1, the J call TRBJ2-7, with D maybe TRBD2 (5 bases). The CDR3 contains 14 residues. CDR1 is SGHRS and CDR2 is YFSETQ in the germline V gene. Trimming cost V 1 base and J 2 bases, with 10 bases left between them. The full variable domain, rest sourced from reference TRBV5-1 and TRBJ2-7, is KAGVTQTPRYLIKTRGQQVTLSCSPISGHRSVSWYQQTPGQGLQFLFEYFSETQRNKGNFPGRFSGRQFSNSRSEMNVSTLELGDSALYLCASSLKRRPYEQYFGPGTRLTVT.

There are many counts of this clonotype. The chain couples TRBV6-1 to TRBJ1-1, with D hard to call. The CDR3 runs 13 residues. Deletions cut 6 bases from V and 1 base from J, with 9 bases between. Germline V gives CDR1 MNHNS, CDR2 SASEGT. CDR3 sequence reads: CASSHNRNTEAFF. In DNA form, the CDR3 reads TGTGCCAGCAGCCATAACAGGAACACTGAAGCTTTCTTT.

This clonotype appeared a few times. The gene calls are TRBV28 and TRBJ1-2; the D gene is possibly TRBD1 (6 bases). Germline loops: CDR1 MDHEN, CDR2 SYDVKM. Trimming pared 1 base from V and 3 bases from J, leaving 12 bases between. The CDR3 length is 15 residues. CDR3 protein: CASSLSGGADYGYTF. CDR3 bases: TGTGCCAGCAGTTTATCTGGGGGCGCGGACTATGGCTACACCTTC.

There are many counts of this clonotype. The chain couples TRBV28 to TRBJ1-2; 8 bases map to TRBD1. Germline V gives CDR1 MDHEN, CDR2 SYDVKM. There are 14 residues in the CDR3. V lost 3 bases, J lost 4 bases, and 4 bases stayed unmatched. CDR3: CASSLTGDLYGYTF. CDR3 coding DNA: TGTGCCAGCAGTTTGACAGGGGACCTCTATGGCTACACCTTC.

The genes are TRBV20-1 and TRBJ1-1; a weak D match, TRBD1 (5 bases). The germline V gene has CDR1 DFQATT and CDR2 SNEGSKA (reference sequence). Deletions cut 6 bases from V and 4 bases from J, with 21 bases between. CDR3 size: 15 residues. As DNA, the CDR3 is TGCAGTGCGTCGGGGGTGGGGGAAATCGGCACTGAAGCTTTCTTT. Translation gives CSASGVGEIGTEAFF.

This clonotype was counted ten times or more. The chain uses TRBV2 and TRBJ2-7, with 9 positions matching TRBD2. Germline values: CDR1 SNHLY, CDR2 FYNNEI. V lost 5 bases and J lost 4; bases outside the gene matches: 9. The CDR3 spans 15 residues. The CDR3 here is CASSPSTSGAYEQYF. DNA of the CDR3: TGTGCCAGCAGTCCATCGACTAGCGGAGCTTACGAGCAGTACTTC.

The chain carries TRBV12-5 and TRBJ2-1, with 11 bases matching TRBD2. Germline V CDR1 and CDR2: LGHNT, FRNRAP. V gave up 5 bases and J gave up 4 bases; unmatched junction bases: 16. The CDR3 length is 19 residues. CDR3 DNA: TGTGCTAGTGGTCCTCCACCCGGGACTAGCGGAGTTTTGTACAATGAGCAGTTCTTC. This codes for CASGPPPGTSGVLYNEQFF.

This clonotype was seen many times. The J gene is TRBJ1-2, the V gene TRBV27; D unresolved. CDR3 size: 13 residues. V shed 1 base and J shed 6 bases, with 9 bases lying between them. The germline V gene has CDR1 MNHEY and CDR2 SMNVEV (reference sequence). The CDR3 spells CASSLWPNHGYTF. In DNA, the CDR3 is TGTGCCAGCAGTTTATGGCCCAACCATGGCTACACCTTC.

Many counts were recorded for this clonotype. The chain is built from TRBV2 and TRBJ2-7; 7 nucleotides align to TRBD2. CDR1 is SNHLY, CDR2 FYNNEI, per germline. V lost 5 bases, J lost 7 bases, and 14 bases stayed unmatched. The CDR3 length is 15 residues. CDR3 DNA sequence: TGTGCCAGCAGTTCCCGACTAGCCCAAGAGAGGGAGCAGTACTTC. It yields the protein CASSSRLAQEREQYF.

The chain couples TRBV7-9 to TRBJ2-2; 13 bases are shared with TRBD2. There are 16 residues in the CDR3. The junction had 6 bases not matched to a gene; V was cut back by 7 bases and J by 4 bases. The germline gives CDR1 SEHNR, CDR2 FQNEAQ (reference sequence). The CDR3 here is CASISGLAGVTGELFF. The CDR3, as DNA: TGTGCCAGCATATCAGGACTAGCGGGAGTCACCGGGGAGCTGTTTTTT.